Below, 20 T cell receptor beta chains from the same sample are listed, as sequenced in a study of breast tumors, draining lymph nodes, adjacent tissues. Samples came from axillary lymph nodes draining the breast cancer. Via MiXCR, TCRdb re-called the multiplex PCR reads, giving one row per CDR3 protein. The sample contains approximately 230,000 distinct CDR3 sequences, 30% to 35% of which appear only once. Sequencing input: axillary lymph node tissue. These receptors all stem from a female donor with breast cancer. Some clones in this sample may be carry-over from other donors' samples.

About this clonotype itself: A much larger clone is a single base away; this may be a read error. The chain couples TRBV12-3 or TRBV12-4 to TRBJ1-2; D is perhaps TRBD1 (6 bases). The V end was cut by 8 bases, the J end by 6 bases, with 22 bases between. The CDR3 is 15 amino acids. CDR3 nucleotides: TGTGCCAGCGGTCTCGGGGGGGCGCAATTGGATGGCTACACCTTC. This codes for CASGLGGAQLDGYTF.

This clonotype was picked up many times. The V call is TRBV3-1, the J call TRBJ1-4, with unresolved D. CDR1 is LGHDT and CDR2 is YNNKEL in the germline V gene (reference sequence). Trimming took off 3 bases at V and 5 bases at J, with 7 bases between the two ends. CDR3 length equals 13 residues. The CDR3 here is CASSQTLNEKLFF. In nucleotides, the CDR3 is TGTGCCAGCAGCCAGACGCTGAATGAAAAACTGTTTTTT.

This clonotype was seen more than once but under ten times. A read error may account for a junction end that differs from germline. V usage is TRBV9 and J usage is TRBJ2-5; 12 positions agree with TRBD2. The CDR3 extends over 14 amino acids. CDR1 and CDR2 from the germline V gene are SGDLS and YYNGEE. CDR3 nucleotide sequence: TGTGCCAGCAGCGTAGGACTAGCGGGAGAGACCCAGTCCTTC. Protein sequence: CASSVGLAGETQSF.

J is TRBJ1-5 and V is TRBV24-1, with 11 nucleotides matching TRBD1. Looked up from germline, CDR1 is KGHDR and CDR2 is SFDVKD. This CDR3 contains 16 residues. The trim removed 2 bases at V and 5 bases at J, leaving 4 bases unmatched. In nucleotides, the CDR3 is TGTGCCACCAGTGATTCCGGACAGGGGGCCGATCAGCCCCAGCATTTT. Protein: CATSDSGQGADQPQHF.

This clonotype was found many times. This chain connects TRBV6-6 to TRBJ2-3; D possibly matches TRBD1 or TRBD2 (7 bases each). This CDR3 has 17 residues. Germline lookup yields CDR1 MNHNY and CDR2 SVGAGI (reference sequence). V lost 7 bases and J 3 bases, leaving 23 bases between the germline ends. The CDR3 DNA is TGTGCCAGCACCCCCGGGACTACCCACAGGGGTACAGATACGCAGTATTTT. Amino acid sequence: CASTPGTTHRGTDTQYF.

This clonotype was observed many times. The V call is TRBV29-1, the J call TRBJ2-2, with TRBD2 matching 13 bases. The CDR3 contains 16 residues. CDR1 and CDR2 from the germline V gene are SQVTM and ANQGSEA. Trimming took 6 bases from V and 5 from J; bases not matched to a gene: 9. CDR3 sequence: CSVKTSGGVGTGELFF. The CDR3 DNA reads as TGCAGCGTCAAAACTAGCGGGGGGGTTGGAACCGGGGAGCTGTTTTTT.

This clonotype was found many times. The CDR3, as DNA: TGTGCCAGCAGTGGGGGGCGGGACTACGAGCAGTACTTC. Protein sequence: CASSGGRDYEQYF. This chain joins TRBV2 and TRBJ2-7; D is possibly TRBD1 or TRBD2 (6 bases each). Germline V lookup: CDR1 SNHLY, CDR2 FYNNEI. V gave up 4 bases and J gave up 3 bases, with 10 bases separating them. The CDR3 consists of 13 residues.

This clonotype appeared many times. The genes are TRBV20-1 and TRBJ2-1, with 10 bases lining up with TRBD2. The CDR3 is 17 amino acids. Per the germline V gene, CDR1 is DFQATT and CDR2 is SNEGSKA (reference sequence). The ends lost 2 bases at V and 2 bases at J; junction bases unmatched: 9. CDR3 DNA sequence: TGCAGTGCTAGACCTTTCAGACTAGCGGGCGCCTACAATGAGCAGTTCTTC. Translated: CSARPFRLAGAYNEQFF.

The sample holds many counts of this clonotype. V usage is TRBV2 and J usage is TRBJ2-5; 7 nucleotides match TRBD1. From germline, CDR1 is SNHLY and CDR2 FYNNEI. The CDR3 totals 17 residues. With 0 bases clipped from V and 2 bases from J, the junction kept 9 bases outside the gene matches. As DNA, the CDR3 is TGTGCCAGCAGTGAAGCGTTTTGGGCAGGGGGTCAAGAGACCCAGTACTTC. Its protein product is CASSEAFWAGGQETQYF.

In this sample, this clonotype turned up many times. V is TRBV7-2 and J is TRBJ2-5; possible D gene TRBD2, 5 bases. CDR3 length: 16 amino acids. Trimming took 4 bases from V and 0 from J, leaving 15 bases between them. CDR1 is SGHTA and CDR2 is FQGNSA in the germline V gene. This CDR3 reads CASSSPLRGNQETQYF. CDR3 nucleotide sequence: TGTGCCAGCAGCTCACCCCTTCGGGGAAACCAAGAGACCCAGTACTTC.

This clonotype was recorded at least ten times. J is TRBJ1-6 and V is TRBV4-2; no clear D. Trimming left V 0 bases short and J 0 bases short, with 12 bases between. Germline values: CDR1 LGHNA, CDR2 YNFKEQ. The CDR3 extends over 18 amino acids. Here the CDR3 DNA reads TGTGCCAGCAGCCAAGAGCCTCCAGCCAGCTCCTATAATTCACCCCTCCACTTT. The encoded protein is CASSQEPPASSYNSPLHF.

This clonotype was seen more than once but under ten times. Being one base from a much bigger clone, this may be a read error. The V call is TRBV12-3 or TRBV12-4, the J call TRBJ2-6; possible D gene TRBD1, 6 bases. The CDR3 is 17 amino acids. V lost 6 bases and J 0 bases, leaving 15 bases between the germline ends. The CDR3 reads CASSFDRFHSGANVLTF. In DNA form, the CDR3 reads TGTGCCAGCAGCTTCGACAGGTTCCACTCTGGGGCCAACGTCCTGACTTTC.

This clonotype was counted once. A read error is possible here, since a much larger clone lies one base away. The J gene is TRBJ2-2, the V gene TRBV20-1, with D possibly TRBD1 on 5 matching bases. The germline V gene encodes CDR1 DFQATT and CDR2 SNEGSKA (reference sequence). The V end was cut by 0 bases, the J end by 4 bases, with 15 bases between. The CDR3 loop spans 16 amino acids. The CDR3 is CSARDTTGPTTGELFF. CDR3 DNA: TGCAGTGCTAGAGATACAACAGGCCCCACCACCGGGGAGCTGTTTTTT.

The genes are TRBV7-2 and TRBJ1-5; 9 bases line up with TRBD1. V was pared by 4 bases and J by 6 bases, with 7 bases of the junction left unmatched. Per germline, CDR1 SGHTA and CDR2 FQGNSA. This CDR3 spans 15 amino acids. The chain's CDR3 is CASSSGTGRAQPQHF. The CDR3, as DNA: TGTGCCAGCAGCTCAGGGACAGGGAGGGCTCAGCCCCAGCATTTT. The full variable domain, completed using reference TRBV7-2 and TRBJ1-5, is GAGVSQSPSNKVTEKGKDVELRCDPISGHTALYWYRQSLGQGLEFLIYFQGNSAPDKSGLPSDRFSAERTGGSVSTLTIQRTQQEDSAVYLCASSSGTGRAQPQHFGDGTRLSIL.

The chain links TRBV7-9 to TRBJ1-1; D is ambiguous. The CDR3 contains 14 residues. Trimming removed 5 bases from V and 6 bases from J, with 16 bases in between. Germline lookup yields CDR1 SEHNR and CDR2 FQNEAQ (reference sequence). The CDR3 region is CASSIPSLTPEAFF. CDR3 nucleotide sequence: TGTGCCAGCAGCATACCTAGCCTAACGCCTGAAGCTTTCTTT.

This clonotype was counted between two and nine times. This may stem from a read error, because a much larger clone lies one nucleotide away. V usage is TRBV19 and J usage is TRBJ1-2; D remains unclear. CDR3 size: 14 residues. Trimming pared 5 bases from V and 8 bases from J, leaving 18 bases between. Germline CDR1 LNHDA, CDR2 SQIVND (reference sequence). This CDR3 reads CASSAQPALGGYTF. In DNA form, the CDR3 reads TGTGCCAGTAGTGCCCAACCTGCTCTGGGAGGCTACACCTTC.

This clonotype was seen many times. The V and J genes are TRBV4-3 and TRBJ2-1, with 9 bases fitting TRBD2. CDR3 length: 16 amino acids. Germline V gene lookup returns CDR1 LGHNA and CDR2 YSLEER. V was clipped by 2 bases and J by 11 bases; unmatched bases: 13. The CDR3 DNA sequence: TGCGCCAGCAGCCAAATTCTAGCGGGGTGGTCTAAGAAGCAGTTCTTC. Amino acids: CASSQILAGWSKKQFF.

This chain uses TRBV13 with TRBJ2-1; 15 nucleotides match TRBD2. Germline V CDR1 and CDR2: PRHDT, FYEKMQ (reference sequence). The CDR3 sequence is 15 residues long. The J segment lost 7 bases and the V segment lost 5 bases, leaving 3 bases of the junction unmatched. The CDR3 reads CASSEGTSGGNEQFF. The DNA of the CDR3 is TGTGCCAGCAGCGAAGGGACTAGCGGGGGGAATGAGCAGTTCTTC.

The rearrangement uses TRBV19 and TRBJ2-7; 7 bases fit TRBD2. The CDR3 runs to 15 residues. Trimming took 1 base from V and 3 from J; bases not matched to a gene: 6. The V gene's germline CDR1 is LNHDA and CDR2 SQIVND (reference sequence). CDR3 sequence reads: CASSIALAESYEQYF. Here the CDR3 DNA reads TGTGCCAGTAGTATAGCCCTAGCGGAAAGCTACGAGCAGTACTTC.

This clonotype was recorded at least ten times. V usage is TRBV20-1 and J usage is TRBJ2-1, with TRBD2 identical over 10 bases. Trimming at V came to 6 bases and at J to 3 bases, leaving 11 bases not matched to a gene. This CDR3 has 16 amino acids. Germline CDR1 and CDR2: DFQATT and SNEGSKA (reference sequence). The CDR3 region has the DNA TGCAGTGCCCACACTACTAGCGGGAAGGACTACAATGAGCAGTTCTTC. Amino acid sequence: CSAHTTSGKDYNEQFF.